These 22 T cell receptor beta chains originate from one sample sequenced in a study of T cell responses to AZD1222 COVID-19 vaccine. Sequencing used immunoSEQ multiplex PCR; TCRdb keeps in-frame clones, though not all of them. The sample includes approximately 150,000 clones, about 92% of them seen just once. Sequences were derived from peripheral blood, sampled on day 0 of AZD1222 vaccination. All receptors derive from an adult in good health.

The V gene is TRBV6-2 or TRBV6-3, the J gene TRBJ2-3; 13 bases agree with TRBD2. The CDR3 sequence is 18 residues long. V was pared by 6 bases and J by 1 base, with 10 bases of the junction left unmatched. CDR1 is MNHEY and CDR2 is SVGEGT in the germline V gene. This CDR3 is CASSRGLAGIVGTDTQYF. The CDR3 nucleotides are TGTGCCAGCAGCCGGGGACTAGCGGGGATCGTCGGCACAGATACGCAGTATTTT.

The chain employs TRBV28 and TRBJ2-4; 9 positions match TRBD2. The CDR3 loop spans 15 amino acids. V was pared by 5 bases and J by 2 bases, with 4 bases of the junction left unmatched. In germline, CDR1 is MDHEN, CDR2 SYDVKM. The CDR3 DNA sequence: TGTGCCAGCAGTCCGCGGGGGGGGACCAAAAACATTCAGTACTTC. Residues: CASSPRGGTKNIQYF.

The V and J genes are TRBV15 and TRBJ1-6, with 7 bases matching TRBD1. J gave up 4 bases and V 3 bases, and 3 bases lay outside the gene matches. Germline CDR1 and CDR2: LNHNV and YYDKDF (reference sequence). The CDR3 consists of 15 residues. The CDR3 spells CATSRTGQYNSPLHF. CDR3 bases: TGTGCCACCAGCAGGACAGGGCAATATAATTCACCCCTCCACTTT.

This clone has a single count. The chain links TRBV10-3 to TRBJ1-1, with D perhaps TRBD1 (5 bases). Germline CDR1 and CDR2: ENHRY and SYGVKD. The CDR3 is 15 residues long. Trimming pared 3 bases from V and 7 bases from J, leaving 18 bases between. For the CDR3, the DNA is TGTGCCATCAGTGACCCCCAGGGAGGGTGGAATGAAGCTTTCTTT. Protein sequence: CAISDPQGGWNEAFF.

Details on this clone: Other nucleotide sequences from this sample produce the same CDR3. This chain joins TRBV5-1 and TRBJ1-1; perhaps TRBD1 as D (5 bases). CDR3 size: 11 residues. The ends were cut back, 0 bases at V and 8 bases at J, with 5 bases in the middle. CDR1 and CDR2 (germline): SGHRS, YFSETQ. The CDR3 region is CASSLEGEAFF. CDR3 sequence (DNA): TGCGCCAGCAGCTTGGAGGGGGAAGCTTTCTTT. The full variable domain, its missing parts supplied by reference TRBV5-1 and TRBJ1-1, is KAGVTQTPRYLIKTRGQQVTLSCSPISGHRSVSWYQQTPGQGLQFLFEYFSETQRNKGNFPGRFSGRQFSNSRSEMNVSTLELGDSALYLCASSLEGEAFFGQGTRLTVV.

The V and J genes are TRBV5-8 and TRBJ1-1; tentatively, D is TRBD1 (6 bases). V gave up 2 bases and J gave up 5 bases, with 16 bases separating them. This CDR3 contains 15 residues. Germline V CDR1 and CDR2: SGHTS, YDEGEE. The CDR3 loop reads CASSFWAGEGTEAFF. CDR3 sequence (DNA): TGTGCCAGCAGCTTTTGGGCAGGGGAAGGGACTGAAGCTTTCTTT.

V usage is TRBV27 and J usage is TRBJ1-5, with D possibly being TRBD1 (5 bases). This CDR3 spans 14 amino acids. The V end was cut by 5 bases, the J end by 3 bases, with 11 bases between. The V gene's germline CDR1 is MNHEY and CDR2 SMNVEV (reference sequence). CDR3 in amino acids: CASSRTGTNQPQHF. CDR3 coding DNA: TGTGCCAGCAGTCGAACAGGTACCAATCAGCCCCAGCATTTT.

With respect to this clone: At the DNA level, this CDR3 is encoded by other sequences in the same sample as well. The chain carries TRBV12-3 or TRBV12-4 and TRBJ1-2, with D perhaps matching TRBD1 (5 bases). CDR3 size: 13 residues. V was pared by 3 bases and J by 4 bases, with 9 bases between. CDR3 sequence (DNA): TGTGCCAGCAGTTTGGGTAGGGGCTATGGCTACACCTTC. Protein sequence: CASSLGRGYGYTF.

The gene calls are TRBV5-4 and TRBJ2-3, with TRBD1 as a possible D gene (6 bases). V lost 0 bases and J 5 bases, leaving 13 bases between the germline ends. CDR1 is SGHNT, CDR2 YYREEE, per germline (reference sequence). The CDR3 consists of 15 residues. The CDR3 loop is CASSLGGQGQDTQYF. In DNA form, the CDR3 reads TGTGCCAGCAGCTTGGGGGGGCAGGGGCAAGATACGCAGTATTTT. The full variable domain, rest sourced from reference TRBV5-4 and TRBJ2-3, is ETGVTQSPTHLIKTRGQQVTLRCSSQSGHNTVSWYQQALGQGPQFIFQYYREEENGRGNFPPRFSGLQFPNYSSELNVNALELDDSALYLCASSLGGQGQDTQYFGPGTRLTVL.

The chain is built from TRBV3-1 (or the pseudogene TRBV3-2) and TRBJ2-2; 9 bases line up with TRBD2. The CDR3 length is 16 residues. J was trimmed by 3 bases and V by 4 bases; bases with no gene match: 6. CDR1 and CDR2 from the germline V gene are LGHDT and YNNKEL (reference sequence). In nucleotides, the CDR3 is TGTGCCAGCAGCCCTTGCGGGGGGGCGCACACCGGGGAGCTGTTTTTT. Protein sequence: CASSPCGGAHTGELFF.

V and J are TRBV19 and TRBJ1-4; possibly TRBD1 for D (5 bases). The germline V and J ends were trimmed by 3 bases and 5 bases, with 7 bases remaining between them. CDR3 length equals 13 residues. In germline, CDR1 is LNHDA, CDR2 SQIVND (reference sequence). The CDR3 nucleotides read TGTGCCAGTAGTATCGGGGGGAATGAAAAACTGTTTTTT. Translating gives CASSIGGNEKLFF.

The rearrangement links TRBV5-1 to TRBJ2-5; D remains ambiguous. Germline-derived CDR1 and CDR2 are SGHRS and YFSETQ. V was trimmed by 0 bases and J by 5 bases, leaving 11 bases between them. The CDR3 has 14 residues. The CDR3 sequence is CASSLEVGSETQYF. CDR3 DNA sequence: TGCGCCAGCAGCTTGGAAGTGGGGTCGGAGACCCAGTACTTC.

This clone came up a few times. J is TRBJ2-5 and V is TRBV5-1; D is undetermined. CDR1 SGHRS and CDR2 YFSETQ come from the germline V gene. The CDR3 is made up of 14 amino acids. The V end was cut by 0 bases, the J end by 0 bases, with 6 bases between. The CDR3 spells CASSLDTYQETQYF. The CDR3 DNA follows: TGCGCCAGCAGCTTGGATACGTACCAAGAGACCCAGTACTTC.

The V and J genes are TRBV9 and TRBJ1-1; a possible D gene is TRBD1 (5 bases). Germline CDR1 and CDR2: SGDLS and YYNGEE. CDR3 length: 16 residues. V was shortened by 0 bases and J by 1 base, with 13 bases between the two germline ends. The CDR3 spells CASSVDQGVGNTEAFF. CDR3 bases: TGTGCCAGCAGCGTAGACCAGGGTGTGGGGAACACTGAAGCTTTCTTT.

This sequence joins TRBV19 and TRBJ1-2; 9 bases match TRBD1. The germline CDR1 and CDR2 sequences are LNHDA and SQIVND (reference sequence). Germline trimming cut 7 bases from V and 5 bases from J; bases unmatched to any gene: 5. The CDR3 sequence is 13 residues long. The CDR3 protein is CASTRQGDYGYTF. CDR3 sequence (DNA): TGTGCCAGTACCAGACAGGGGGATTATGGCTACACCTTC.

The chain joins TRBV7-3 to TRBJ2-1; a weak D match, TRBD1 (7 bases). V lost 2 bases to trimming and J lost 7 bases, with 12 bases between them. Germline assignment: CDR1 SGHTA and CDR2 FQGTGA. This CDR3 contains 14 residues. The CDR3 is CASSLRRGENEQFF. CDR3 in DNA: TGTGCCAGCAGCTTACGCAGGGGGGAGAATGAGCAGTTCTTC.

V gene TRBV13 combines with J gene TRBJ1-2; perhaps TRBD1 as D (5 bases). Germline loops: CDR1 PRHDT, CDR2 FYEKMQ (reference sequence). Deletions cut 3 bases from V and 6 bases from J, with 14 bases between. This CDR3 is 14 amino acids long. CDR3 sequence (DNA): TGTGCCAGCAGCTTTTCAGGGAGGATCGATGGCTACACCTTC. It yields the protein CASSFSGRIDGYTF.

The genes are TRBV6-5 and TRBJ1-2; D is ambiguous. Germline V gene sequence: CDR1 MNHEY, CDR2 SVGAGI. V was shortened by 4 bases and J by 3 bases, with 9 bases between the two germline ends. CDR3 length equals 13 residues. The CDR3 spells CASSSNGYYGYTF. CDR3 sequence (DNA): TGTGCCAGCAGTTCTAACGGGTACTATGGCTACACCTTC.

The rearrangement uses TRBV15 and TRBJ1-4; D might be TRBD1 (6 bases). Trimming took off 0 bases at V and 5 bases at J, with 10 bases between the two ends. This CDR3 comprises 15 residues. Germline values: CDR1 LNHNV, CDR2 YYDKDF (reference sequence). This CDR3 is CATSRDGQGNEKLFF. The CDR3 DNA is TGTGCCACCAGCAGAGATGGGCAGGGGAATGAAAAACTGTTTTTT.

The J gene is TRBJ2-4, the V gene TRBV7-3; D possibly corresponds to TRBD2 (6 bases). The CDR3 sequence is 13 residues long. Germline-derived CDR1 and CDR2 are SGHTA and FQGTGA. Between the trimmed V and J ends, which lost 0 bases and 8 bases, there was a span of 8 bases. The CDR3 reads CASSLTGGDIQYF. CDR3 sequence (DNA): TGTGCCAGCAGCTTAACGGGGGGAGACATTCAGTACTTC.

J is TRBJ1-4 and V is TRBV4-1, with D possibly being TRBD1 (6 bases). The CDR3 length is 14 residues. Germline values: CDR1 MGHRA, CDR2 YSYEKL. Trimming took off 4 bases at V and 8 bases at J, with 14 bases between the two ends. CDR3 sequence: CASSLQGFDEKLFF. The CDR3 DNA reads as TGCGCCAGCAGCCTGCAGGGGTTTGACGAAAAACTGTTTTTT.

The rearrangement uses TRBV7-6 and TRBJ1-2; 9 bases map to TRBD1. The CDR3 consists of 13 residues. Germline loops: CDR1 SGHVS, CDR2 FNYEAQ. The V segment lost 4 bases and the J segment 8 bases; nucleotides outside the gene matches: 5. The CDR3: CASSWGQGGGYTF. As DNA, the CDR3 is TGTGCCAGCAGCTGGGGACAGGGAGGAGGCTACACCTTC. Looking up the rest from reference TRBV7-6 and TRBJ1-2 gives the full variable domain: GAGVSQSPRYKVTKRGQDVALRCDPISGHVSLYWYRQALGQGPEFLTYFNYEAQQDKSGLPNDRFSAERPEGSISTLTIQRTEQRDSAMYRCASSWGQGGGYTFGSGTRLTVV.